These T cell receptor beta chains were read from a single sample in a study of a mutant IDH1 vaccine in newly diagnosed glioma. These receptors have no known antigen. The protocol was immunoSEQ multiplex PCR, while the TCRdb copy is restricted to in-frame clones and leaves out a portion. This sample carries around 30,000 clones, approximately 53% of them seen once, and the ten largest clones take about 11%. The sample was PBMCs, taken from a glioma patient whose treatment included an IDH1 peptide vaccine. The receptors were gathered from a woman between 18 and 29 years old with glioma. CDR3s leave out the opening cysteine and the closing phenylalanine or tryptophan.

TRBV28	TRBJ2-2	ASTSYDGLAGQNTGELF
TRBV19	TRBJ1-5	ASRTTGAGNQPQH
TRBV19	TRBJ1-1	ASSMTGPFSSEAF
TRBV5-1	TRBJ2-7	ASSLVGGQGAHEQY
TRBV6-5	TRBJ1-1	ASSHRGEAF
TRBV7-6	TRBJ2-5	ASSSSFQETQY
TRBV7-2	TRBJ2-7	ASSPSGGPYEQY
TRBV29-1	TRBJ2-7	SVSGTENYEQY
TRBV28	TRBJ2-7	ASKALSSYEQY
TRBV11-2	TRBJ2-7	ASSLGEPNEQY
TRBV5-4	TRBJ1-1	ASSPQGNTEAF
TRBV28	TRBJ1-5	ASSLLAGDNQPQH
TRBV11-2	TRBJ2-7	ASSLSVSTYEQY
TRBV11-3	TRBJ1-6	ASSPERTGRIRNSPLH
TRBV6-5	TRBJ2-5	ASSYMTGQETQY
TRBV4-1	TRBJ1-2	ASSPWDSYGYT
TRBV11-3	TRBJ2-2	ASSLWGAGGTGELF
TRBV5-1	TRBJ2-1	ASSSYSGGGYNEQF
TRBV5-1	TRBJ2-7	ASSSQDRGEQY
TRBV7-2	TRBJ2-1	ASSSAGVVNEQF
TRBV15	TRBJ2-5	ATKTSGSQETQY
TRBV29-1	TRBJ1-2	SVSWGLDYGYT
TRBV19	TRBJ2-7	ASSSRDRPIYEQY
TRBV23-1	TRBJ1-1	ASSQYIYEGLLNTEAF
TRBV10-3	TRBJ1-1	AIGESRAGVTEAF
TRBV14	TRBJ2-2	ASSQGVGPNTGELF
TRBV28	TRBJ2-7	ASSPGLAGGYEQY
TRBV7-2	TRBJ2-5	ASSFSLAGGQETQY
TRBV28	TRBJ1-1	ASGPLAGAVRYTEAF
TRBV27	TRBJ2-2	ASSTHTGELF
TRBV19	TRBJ1-2	ASSIVGTGTYYGYT
TRBV25-1	TRBJ2-7	AIDISPYEQY
TRBV6-5	TRBJ2-7	ASSPWTSLDEQY
TRBV5-8	TRBJ1-5	ASKKQGIGNQPQH
TRBV4-1	TRBJ1-2	ASSQEWATVNSNYGYT
TRBV7-9	TRBJ2-7	ASSTTGSYEQY
TRBV19	-	ASSSMGYEQY
TRBV30	TRBJ2-7	AWSLPQGRREQY
TRBV6-1	TRBJ1-4	ASSEVGQGEKLF
TRBV9	TRBJ2-1	ASNVGWGTSRNEQF
TRBV7-9	TRBJ2-1	ASSFGGGNEQF
TRBV14	TRBJ2-7	ASSQRTGAYEQY
TRBV28	TRBJ2-7	ASSLGTTISYEQY
TRBV25-1	TRBJ2-3	ASSEKGGADTQY
TRBV25-1	TRBJ1-5	ASSALVSNQPQH
TRBV18	TRBJ2-7	ASSPGGIEQY
TRBV7-2	TRBJ2-4	ASSTGQGMDIQY
TRBV5-1	TRBJ2-3	ASSARQGPSTDTQY
TRBV2	TRBJ2-3	ASAGISAIDTQY
TRBV18	TRBJ2-5	ASSPLGETQY
TRBV2	TRBJ2-3	ASRDGTTDDTQY
TRBV5-1	TRBJ2-3	ASSPEGQGTDTQY
TRBV4-1	TRBJ2-7	ASSQVGGSYEQY
TRBV7-6	TRBJ2-5	ASSLTRREGETQY
TRBV2	TRBJ1-2	ASSEDGTGAGPTTYGYT
TRBV5-4	TRBJ2-1	ASKGWGSPYNEQF
TRBV19	TRBJ1-2	ASSPSPLTGRGYT
TRBV19	TRBJ2-3	ASGKGGLTDTQY